These 29 T cell receptor beta chains originate from one sample sequenced in a study of patients and donors after allogeneic stem cell transplantation (dated by TCRdb to the early 2020s). The protocol used for the library was RT-PCR. TCRdb shows the sequencer as NextSeq 550. Using fastp at Q25 and MiXCR, TCRdb reprocessed the public reads and kept productive beta chains. Each CDR3 protein gets just one entry, which takes the most common genes and DNA from the rows behind it. The sample contains about a million distinct CDR3 sequences, 18% of them found a single time. The top ten clonotypes cover around 6% of the sample. Source material: blood, either unsorted or a sorted T cell fraction (not recorded which). These receptors were obtained from a human donor who was either an allogeneic HSCT recipient or a stem cell or donor lymphocyte infusion donor (not recorded which). It is not recorded whose cells these are; they may come from a transplant donor.

This clonotype was seen a handful of times. The chain has TRBV12-3 or TRBV12-4 and TRBJ2-1; TRBD1 matches 9 bases. The CDR3 runs to 16 residues. With 8 bases clipped from V and 7 bases from J, the junction kept 15 bases outside the gene matches. CDR3 in amino acids: CASGPKVGQGSNEQFF. The CDR3 bases are TGTGCCAGCGGACCCAAGGTGGGACAGGGATCAAATGAGCAGTTCTTC.

This rearrangement joins TRBV20-1 to TRBJ1-5, with 8 bases matching TRBD1. This CDR3 region has 17 residues. V lost 0 bases, J lost 0 bases, and 7 bases stayed unmatched. Germline lookup yields CDR1 DFQATT and CDR2 SNEGSKA (reference sequence). CDR3 bases: TGCAGTGCTAGAGATCGGACAGGGAGGTATAGCAATCAGCCCCAGCATTTT. It specifies CSARDRTGRYSNQPQHF.

There are a few counts of this clonotype. The gene calls are TRBV7-3 and TRBJ1-3, with D unclear. Per germline, CDR1 SGHTA and CDR2 FQGTGA. V lost 5 bases and J lost 6, with 14 bases in between. The CDR3 has 14 amino acids. The chain's CDR3 is CASSLPGSENTIYF. CDR3 sequence (DNA): TGTGCCAGCAGCCTCCCGGGAAGCGAAAACACCATATATTTT.

The chain uses TRBV6-2 or TRBV6-3 and TRBJ2-4; the D is unclear. CDR1 and CDR2 (germline): MNHEY, SVGEGT. This CDR3 has 16 residues. V lost 2 bases and J lost 3, with 14 bases in between. The CDR3 protein is CASSYLALKGKNIQYF. The CDR3 coding sequence is TGTGCCAGCAGTTACCTTGCATTGAAGGGCAAAAACATTCAGTACTTC.

This clonotype has just a few counts. The chain carries TRBV11-2 and TRBJ2-2; the D gene is possibly TRBD2 (5 bases). Trimming took 0 bases from V and 10 from J, leaving 12 bases between them. CDR1 is SGHAT, CDR2 FQNNGV, per germline. This CDR3 is 14 amino acids long. The CDR3 loop is CASSLERTRPELFF. Here the CDR3 DNA reads TGTGCCAGCAGCTTAGAGAGAACTAGGCCGGAGCTGTTTTTT.

V is TRBV4-1 and J is TRBJ2-1, with 7 positions matching TRBD2. CDR1 is MGHRA and CDR2 is YSYEKL in the germline V gene. J lost 14 bases, V lost 5 bases, and 12 bases had no gene match. This CDR3 has 13 residues. This chain's CDR3 is CASSARRTREKFF. CDR3 nucleotides: TGCGCCAGCAGCGCTCGTCGGACTAGGGAAAAGTTCTTC.

This clonotype was detected only a few times. The V gene is TRBV12-3 or TRBV12-4, the J gene TRBJ2-7; D is undetermined. This CDR3 comprises 15 residues. V lost 6 bases and J 1 base, leaving 16 bases between the germline ends. CDR3 sequence reads: CASSGSYPASYEQYF. For the CDR3, the DNA is TGTGCCAGCAGCGGAAGTTATCCTGCTTCCTACGAGCAGTACTTC.

This clonotype was counted only a few times. The rearrangement joins TRBV12-3 or TRBV12-4 to TRBJ2-2, with D tentatively TRBD2 (7 bases). The CDR3 has 15 residues. Trimming removed 8 bases from V and 3 bases from J, with 16 bases in between. The CDR3 coding sequence is TGTGCCAGCGGAGGGGGGGGGGACGACACCGGGGAGCTGTTTTTT. Its protein product is CASGGGGDDTGELFF.

This clonotype was observed at least ten times. The chain links TRBV12-3 or TRBV12-4 to TRBJ2-5; D is unclear. V was cut by 7 bases and J by 5 bases, with 14 bases left in between. The CDR3 spans 13 residues. The DNA for the CDR3 is TGTGCCAGCACGTTGAGAGATCGGGAGACCCAGTACTTC. Translating it yields CASTLRDRETQYF.

Regarding this clonotype: The conserved final phenylalanine or tryptophan is absent from the CDR3, which likely points to a read error. This chain connects TRBV12-3 or TRBV12-4 to TRBJ1-2; D perhaps matches TRBD1 (6 bases). The CDR3 is made up of 14 amino acids. V was shortened by 3 bases and J by 4 bases, with 12 bases between the two germline ends. This chain's CDR3 is CASSFTQGPYGYTV. DNA of the CDR3: TGTGCCAGCAGTTTCACACAGGGCCCCTATGGCTACACCGTC.

This clonotype was observed a few times. This sequence joins TRBV5-1 and TRBJ2-7, with a weak D call TRBD2 (6 bases). The CDR3 extends over 16 amino acids. Germline V gene lookup returns CDR1 SGHRS and CDR2 YFSETQ. Trimming left V 2 bases short and J 3 bases short, with 18 bases between. The CDR3 protein is CASSLMGLQDLYEQYF. The DNA for the CDR3 is TGCGCCAGCAGCTTAATGGGACTTCAGGACCTCTACGAGCAGTACTTC.

The chain carries TRBV5-1 and TRBJ2-3; 7 bases align to TRBD2. This CDR3 is 15 amino acids long. Losses at the gene ends were 4 bases for V and 0 bases for J; bases not matched to a gene: 5. Germline V lookup: CDR1 SGHRS, CDR2 YFSETQ. Here the CDR3 reads CASSISGASTDTQYF. The DNA for the CDR3 is TGCGCCAGCAGCATAAGCGGGGCTAGCACAGATACGCAGTATTTT.

The V and J genes are TRBV4-3 and TRBJ1-4, with no clear D. Germline CDR1 reads LGHNA; CDR2 reads YSLEER. V lost 0 bases, J lost 4 bases, and 6 bases lay in between. The CDR3 loop spans 14 amino acids. The CDR3 region is CASSQEPRNEKLFF. CDR3 DNA: TGCGCCAGCAGCCAAGAACCCCGTAATGAAAAACTGTTTTTT.

V is TRBV7-9 and J is TRBJ2-5; no clear D. The germline gives CDR1 SEHNR, CDR2 FQNEAQ (reference sequence). This CDR3 has 14 residues. Trimming stripped 4 bases from V and 7 bases from J, with 16 bases between. The CDR3 DNA follows: TGTGCCAGCAGCTCAAATCTAGTTCCCGGGACCCAGTACTTC. Residues: CASSSNLVPGTQYF.

The chain has TRBV7-9 and TRBJ1-2, with 7 bases fitting TRBD1. Germline loops: CDR1 SEHNR, CDR2 FQNEAQ (reference sequence). The CDR3 contains 15 residues. V lost 5 bases and J lost 6; bases outside the gene matches: 12. The CDR3 loop reads CASSPPGQLNHGYTF. DNA of the CDR3: TGTGCCAGCAGCCCTCCGGGACAGCTCAACCATGGCTACACCTTC.

This clonotype was seen a few times. This chain uses TRBV18 with TRBJ2-7; TRBD2 is a possible D gene (5 bases). The germline gives CDR1 KGHSH, CDR2 LQKENI. Trimming cost V 6 bases and J 0 bases, with 12 bases left between them. This CDR3 contains 14 residues. CDR3 loop: CASSEAQFSYEQYF. The CDR3 DNA is TGTGCCAGCTCGGAGGCTCAGTTCTCCTACGAGCAGTACTTC.

This chain uses TRBV7-6 with TRBJ1-5, with D possibly TRBD1 on 5 matching bases. Trimming left V 2 bases short and J 3 bases short, with 14 bases between. The CDR3 has 16 residues. Germline CDR1 reads SGHVS; CDR2 reads FNYEAQ. CDR3 sequence: CASSLKGPEVNQPQHF. DNA for the CDR3: TGTGCCAGCAGCTTAAAGGGACCAGAAGTCAATCAGCCCCAGCATTTT.

This clonotype has just a few counts. The chain is built from TRBV9 and TRBJ2-5; 7 bases match TRBD1. Germline lookup yields CDR1 SGDLS and CDR2 YYNGEE. The CDR3 is made up of 14 amino acids. The J segment lost 1 base and the V segment lost 4 bases, leaving 4 bases of the junction unmatched. The CDR3 here is CASSLWDSQETQYF. As DNA, the CDR3 is TGTGCCAGCAGCCTATGGGACAGCCAAGAGACCCAGTACTTC.

This clonotype was seen a few times. The genes are TRBV12-3 or TRBV12-4 and TRBJ1-1, with D perhaps matching TRBD1 (6 bases). The CDR3 runs 16 residues. Trimming removed 0 bases at V and 7 bases at J, with 18 bases between. The CDR3 loop reads CASSLATPLKGGEAFF. In DNA, the CDR3 is TGTGCCAGCAGTTTAGCTACCCCGTTGAAAGGGGGTGAAGCTTTCTTT.

This chain connects TRBV12-3 or TRBV12-4 to TRBJ1-2, with unresolved D. With 4 bases removed from V and 8 bases from J, the gap between germline ends came to 14 bases. This CDR3 is built from 13 residues. The CDR3 region has the DNA TGTGCCAGCAGTTATGGAGTTCCGGAAGGCTACACCTTC. Translated, it gives CASSYGVPEGYTF.

This clonotype was observed a handful of times. This chain connects TRBV7-8 to TRBJ1-2, with D perhaps matching TRBD1 (5 bases). The CDR3 contains 15 residues. Germline CDR1 SGHVS, CDR2 FQNEAQ. Trimming stripped 5 bases from V and 0 bases from J, with 13 bases between. CDR3 nucleotide sequence: TGTGCCAGCAGCCCCAATGGGGGGGCTAACTATGGCTACACCTTC. It codes for CASSPNGGANYGYTF.

Only a few counts were recorded for this clonotype. V gene TRBV4-3 combines with J gene TRBJ2-1, with TRBD2 matching over 11 bases. The germline gives CDR1 LGHNA, CDR2 YSLEER. With 0 bases clipped from V and 9 bases from J, the junction kept 7 bases outside the gene matches. The CDR3 runs to 16 residues. CDR3 sequence reads: CASSQDLAGGPGEQFF. The DNA of the CDR3 is TGCGCCAGCAGCCAAGATTTAGCGGGGGGGCCCGGTGAGCAGTTCTTC.

The chain employs TRBV5-1 and TRBJ2-1; TRBD2 agrees at 7 bases. V lost 0 bases and J lost 7; bases outside the gene matches: 13. The germline CDR1 and CDR2 sequences are SGHRS and YFSETQ. The CDR3 length is 17 residues. CDR3: CASSLGGGSGAFNEQFF. CDR3 DNA: TGCGCCAGCAGCTTGGGGGGCGGGAGTGGGGCTTTTAATGAGCAGTTCTTC.

This sequence joins TRBV4-1 and TRBJ1-1, with D unclear. V shed 0 bases and J shed 0 bases, with 11 bases lying between them. Germline V gene sequence: CDR1 MGHRA, CDR2 YSYEKL. The CDR3 is made up of 16 amino acids. The CDR3 coding sequence is TGCGCCAGCAGCCAAGAACAAAGCGAGATGAACACTGAAGCTTTCTTT. Translating gives CASSQEQSEMNTEAFF.

The chain uses TRBV5-5 and TRBJ1-5; D ambiguous. Trimming took off 4 bases at V and 0 bases at J, with 17 bases between the two ends. The CDR3 is made up of 17 amino acids. Per germline, CDR1 SGHKS and CDR2 YYEKEE (reference sequence). This chain's CDR3 is CASSPREGIRSNQPQHF. The CDR3 coding sequence is TGTGCCAGCAGCCCCCGGGAGGGTATACGTAGCAATCAGCCCCAGCATTTT.

This chain connects TRBV11-2 to TRBJ2-5; D might be TRBD2 (6 bases). This CDR3 has 15 amino acids. The V gene's germline CDR1 is SGHAT and CDR2 FQNNGV. V dropped 0 bases and J dropped 1 base, with 9 bases sitting between them. The CDR3 sequence: CASSLDAGFQETQYF. The CDR3 DNA follows: TGTGCCAGCAGCTTAGATGCGGGATTCCAAGAGACCCAGTACTTC.

This clonotype came up a few times. The rearrangement uses TRBV15 and TRBJ2-2; 8 nucleotides match TRBD2. Losses at the gene ends were 5 bases for V and 6 bases for J; bases not matched to a gene: 14. This CDR3 is 17 amino acids long. CDR1 LNHNV and CDR2 YYDKDF come from the germline V gene (reference sequence). CDR3 sequence reads: CATSVAGTSFLAGELFF. CDR3 nucleotides: TGTGCCACCAGCGTAGCCGGGACTAGTTTTCTCGCCGGGGAGCTGTTTTTT.

The sample holds a few counts of this clonotype. The J gene is TRBJ2-5, the V gene TRBV29-1; D may be TRBD2 (6 bases). The length of the CDR3 is 14 residues. The germline V gene encodes CDR1 SQVTM and CDR2 ANQGSEA. Trimming cost V 6 bases and J 3 bases, with 17 bases left between them. CDR3 amino acids: CSVGGGGREETQYF. The CDR3 coding sequence is TGCAGCGTCGGGGGTGGTGGCAGGGAAGAGACCCAGTACTTC.

Only a few counts were recorded for this clonotype. The chain has TRBV30 and TRBJ2-3; D remains ambiguous. CDR1 and CDR2 from the germline V gene are GTSNPN and SVGIG (reference sequence). The CDR3 runs to 12 residues. Trimming removed 3 bases from V and 4 bases from J, with 8 bases in between. CDR3 sequence (DNA): TGTGCCTGGAGCACTCCCCCAGATACGCAGTATTTT. This gives the protein CAWSTPPDTQYF. Supplemented by reference TRBV30 and TRBJ2-3, the full variable domain reads SQTIHQWPATLVQPVGSPLSLECTVEGTSNPNLYWYRQAAGRGLQLLFYSVGIGQISSEVPQNLSASRPQDRQFILSSKKLLLSDSGFYLCAWSTPPDTQYFGPGTRLTVL.